These T cell receptor beta chains were read from a single sample in a study of shared clonotypes between healthy human individuals. Profiled with immunoSEQ multiplex PCR; TCRdb holds only in-frame clones, not every one. The sample has roughly 1,000,000 clones, approximately 80% seen once. The source material was memory CD4+ T cells from PBMCs. The receptors here all came from a man between 18 and 35 years old in good health. Some clones in this sample may be carry-over from other donors' samples. Both conserved end residues are part of each CDR3. D genes are given only for firm matches. Rows give clone size only sometimes, using once, few, many, or a class for an expanded clone.

TRBJ1-2	TRBV30	.	13	.	TGTGCCTGGAGTGTAGAGCCACAGAATGGCTACACCTTC	CAWSVEPQNGYTF
TRBJ1-1	TRBV28	.	14	.	TGTGCCAGCAGTTGGCAGGGTGAGGGGACTGAAGCTTTCTTT	CASSWQGEGTEAFF
TRBJ1-2	TRBV6-5	.	12	.	TGTGCCAGTGCTACGGGCGGTGGGGGCTACACCTTC	CASATGGGGYTF
TRBJ1-3	TRBV9	TRBD1	16	.	TGTGCCAGCAGCGTCGCCCCGACAGGGGCTGGAAACACCATATATTTT	CASSVAPTGAGNTIYF
TRBJ1-2	TRBV5-4	TRBD1	15	.	TGTGCCAGCAGCCGCCGGGACAGAAATAACTATGGCTACACCTTC	CASSRRDRNNYGYTF
TRBJ1-3	TRBV7-2	TRBD1	16	.	TGTGCCAGCAGCTTACAGGGGGGTATGTCTGGAAACACCATATATTTT	CASSLQGGMSGNTIYF
TRBJ2-6	TRBV28	.	16	.	TGTGCCAGCAGTCTAGGACCCATGACTGGGGCCAACGTCCTGACTTTC	CASSLGPMTGANVLTF
TRBJ1-2	TRBV7-9	.	13	.	TGTGCCAGCAGCTTAACAGAGAAGTATGGCTACACCTTC	CASSLTEKYGYTF
TRBJ1-3	TRBV5-1	.	13	.	TGCGCCAGCAGCTCCCTCCCTGGAAACACCATATATTTT	CASSSLPGNTIYF
TRBJ1-1	TRBV5-1	.	16	.	TGCGCCAGCAGCTTGGTAGCCACTGGTTCGAACACTGAAGCTTTCTTT	CASSLVATGSNTEAFF
TRBJ1-3	TRBV28	.	13	.	TGTGCCAGCAGGGCGTTCGGTGGAAACACCATATATTTT	CASRAFGGNTIYF
TRBJ1-2	TRBV6-5	.	13	.	TGTGCCAGCAGTTACAGGGACAATTATGGCTACACCTTC	CASSYRDNYGYTF
TRBJ2-5	TRBV7-6	.	12	.	TGTGCCAGCAGCTTAGCTAGGGAGACCCAGTACTTC	CASSLARETQYF
TRBJ1-1	TRBV27	TRBD1	14	few	TGTGCCAGCAGTTTATCGAACAGGGGCGCTGAAGCTTTCTTT	CASSLSNRGAEAFF
TRBJ1-3	TRBV19	.	14	.	TGTGCCAGTAGTTATGGCCTCTCTGGAAACACCATATATTTT	CASSYGLSGNTIYF
TRBJ2-7	TRBV7-2	.	15	once	TGTGCCAGCAGCTTACTCGGCAGAGGGGACTACGAGCAGTACTTC	CASSLLGRGDYEQYF
TRBJ2-7	TRBV6-5	TRBD2	15	few	TGTGCCTCAAGGGTAGGGGCGGGAGGTGCCTACGAGCAGTACTTC	CASRVGAGGAYEQYF
TRBJ2-7	TRBV11-2	TRBD2	16	once	TGTGCCAGCAGCTCACGGCTAGCGGGAGGACCCTACGAGCAGTACTTC	CASSSRLAGGPYEQYF
TRBJ2-3	TRBV27	TRBD2	14	.	TGTGCCAGCAGCTTAGCGGGACTGACAGATACGCAGTATTTT	CASSLAGLTDTQYF
TRBJ2-2	TRBV2	TRBD1	13	.	TGTGCCAGGAGGACAGGGAACACCGGGGAGCTGTTTTTT	CARRTGNTGELFF
TRBJ1-1	TRBV30	.	11	few	TGTGCCTGGAGTGGGGTGTTTGAAGCTTTCTTT	CAWSGVFEAFF
TRBJ2-3	TRBV10-3	TRBD1	17	.	TGTGCCATCAGTCCGACTCGGGGACAGGGGGCGCCTGATACGCAGTATTTT	CAISPTRGQGAPDTQYF
TRBJ1-1	TRBV18	.	15	.	TGTGCCAGCTCACCACCGATCAGTTCAGTAACTGAAGCTTTCTTT	CASSPPISSVTEAFF
TRBJ2-3	TRBV9	TRBD2	15	once	TGTGCCAGCAGCGGACTAGCGGGAGTTGTAGATACGCAGTATTTT	CASSGLAGVVDTQYF
TRBJ2-2	TRBV7-8	.	14	.	TGTGCCAGCAGCTCGTACAGGGACACCGGGGAGCTGTTTTTT	CASSSYRDTGELFF
TRBJ2-2	TRBV5-1	TRBD2	16	.	TGCGCCACCTCCAATAGCGGGACTCGTAACACCGGGGAGCTGTTTTTT	CATSNSGTRNTGELFF
TRBJ2-4	TRBV4-2	.	15	.	TGTGCCAGCAGCTTTAGCGACTACTCGGGAAACATTCAGTACTTC	CASSFSDYSGNIQYF
TRBJ2-1	TRBV29-1	.	12	.	TGCAGCGTCCGACAGGCCGCTGGTGAGCAGTTCTTC	CSVRQAAGEQFF
TRBJ1-3	TRBV7-9	.	17	few	TGTGCCAGCAGCTTAGGGCCACACAGGGTCGCTGGAAACACCATATATTTT	CASSLGPHRVAGNTIYF
TRBJ1-1	TRBV7-3	.	15	.	TGTGCCAGCAGCTTACAGAGAATCATGAACACTGAAGCTTTCTTT	CASSLQRIMNTEAFF
TRBJ2-7	TRBV19	.	13	.	TGTGCCAGTAGTACTCAGCTGTCGGCCGAGCAGTACTTC	CASSTQLSAEQYF
TRBJ2-7	TRBV2	.	15	.	TGTGCCAGCAGTAAACTAGCCTCTGGCTCCTACGAGCAGTACTTC	CASSKLASGSYEQYF
TRBJ1-3	TRBV6-6	.	15	.	TGTGCCAGCAGTTTAGACAGCCCCTCTGGAAACACCATATATTTT	CASSLDSPSGNTIYF
TRBJ1-5	TRBV5-1	.	15	.	TGCGCCAGCAGCTTGGAAGGGGTTAGCAATCAGCCCCAGCATTTT	CASSLEGVSNQPQHF
TRBJ2-7	TRBV6-5	TRBD1	14	.	TGTGCCAGCAGTTACTCCGGACAGGGCGGCGAGCAGTACTTC	CASSYSGQGGEQYF
TRBJ2-7	TRBV5-8	.	11	once	TGTGCCAGCAGCCCCTTCGCCGAGCAGTACTTC	CASSPFAEQYF
TRBJ1-1	TRBV2	.	14	.	TGTGCCAGCAGTGTGCGACAGGCCAACACTGAAGCTTTCTTT	CASSVRQANTEAFF